A selection of T cell receptor beta chains follows, all from one sample in a study of CD8 T cells in Susac syndrome. TCRdb analysed the immunoSEQ multiplex PCR reads with MiXCR anew, one entry per CDR3 protein. The data hold around 170,000 distinct CDR3 sequences, with 95% observed a single time. Sample: CD8+ T cells from PBMCs. The receptor set was obtained from a human donor with Susac syndrome. CDR3s include the opening cysteine and the closing phenylalanine or tryptophan. D genes are given only for firm matches. Part of the rows lack a size; the others show once, few, many or a class for expanded clones.

clone_size: -
v_call: TRBV9
d_call: -
j_call: TRBJ1-1
cdr3_aa: CASSVDGEGRNTEAFF
cdr3_nt: TGTGCCAGCAGCGTAGATGGGGAGGGTAGAAACACTGAAGCTTTCTTT

clone_size: -
v_call: TRBV12-3/TRBV12-4
d_call: -
j_call: TRBJ1-2
cdr3_aa: CASRRRGGSGGYTF
cdr3_nt: TGTGCCAGCAGGCGAAGGGGCGGGTCGGGGGGCTACACCTTC

clone_size: -
v_call: TRBV2
d_call: TRBD1
j_call: TRBJ2-7
cdr3_aa: CASSRGPLSYEQYF
cdr3_nt: TGTGCCAGCAGCAGGGGGCCCCTCTCCTACGAGCAGTACTTC

clone_size: -
v_call: TRBV27
d_call: -
j_call: TRBJ2-7
cdr3_aa: CASSFSGGSYEQYF
cdr3_nt: TGTGCCAGCAGTTTTTCCGGGGGTTCCTACGAGCAGTACTTC

clone_size: -
v_call: TRBV4-1
d_call: TRBD2
j_call: TRBJ2-5
cdr3_aa: CASSQTSGAAETQYF
cdr3_nt: TGCGCCAGCAGCCAAACTAGCGGGGCTGCGGAGACCCAGTACTTC

clone_size: -
v_call: TRBV30
d_call: -
j_call: TRBJ2-7
cdr3_aa: CAWSDQYEQYF
cdr3_nt: TGTGCCTGGAGTGACCAATACGAGCAGTACTTC

clone_size: -
v_call: TRBV7-3
d_call: -
j_call: TRBJ2-1
cdr3_aa: CASSSTGGGPYNEQFF
cdr3_nt: TGTGCCAGCAGCTCCACAGGGGGAGGGCCGTACAATGAGCAGTTCTTC

clone_size: -
v_call: TRBV20-1
d_call: -
j_call: TRBJ1-2
cdr3_aa: CSATQPGLAGPQNGYTF
cdr3_nt: TGCAGTGCGACACAACCTGGGCTAGCAGGGCCTCAGAACGGCTACACCTTC

clone_size: -
v_call: TRBV24-1
d_call: -
j_call: TRBJ2-2
cdr3_aa: CATSEGGADTGELFF
cdr3_nt: TGTGCCACCAGTGAAGGGGGAGCGGACACCGGGGAGCTGTTTTTT

clone_size: once
v_call: TRBV6-1
d_call: TRBD1
j_call: TRBJ2-6
cdr3_aa: CASSEETGAFSGANVLTF
cdr3_nt: TGTGCCAGCAGTGAAGAGACAGGGGCTTTCTCTGGGGCCAACGTCCTGACTTTC

clone_size: once
v_call: TRBV20-1
d_call: -
j_call: TRBJ1-2
cdr3_aa: CSARGGDTNYGYTF
cdr3_nt: TGCAGTGCTAGAGGCGGGGACACTAACTATGGCTACACCTTC

clone_size: once
v_call: TRBV16
d_call: TRBD1
j_call: TRBJ2-3
cdr3_aa: CASSQSTGGYTDTQYF
cdr3_nt: TGTGCCAGCAGCCAATCTACAGGGGGCTACACAGATACGCAGTATTTT

clone_size: -
v_call: TRBV9
d_call: -
j_call: TRBJ2-3
cdr3_aa: CASSVEGIGADTQYF
cdr3_nt: TGTGCCAGCAGCGTAGAGGGGATAGGTGCAGATACGCAGTATTTT

clone_size: -
v_call: TRBV6-2/TRBV6-3
d_call: TRBD1
j_call: TRBJ1-2
cdr3_aa: CASSWATDRGFDYGYTF
cdr3_nt: TGTGCCAGCAGTTGGGCAACGGACAGGGGATTCGACTATGGCTACACCTTC

clone_size: once
v_call: TRBV12-3/TRBV12-4
d_call: TRBD1
j_call: TRBJ2-3
cdr3_aa: CASKKGQAFETDTQYF
cdr3_nt: TGTGCCAGCAAAAAGGGACAGGCTTTTGAAACAGATACGCAGTATTTT

clone_size: -
v_call: TRBV2
d_call: -
j_call: TRBJ2-1
cdr3_aa: CASSSRQNEQFF
cdr3_nt: TGTGCCAGCAGTTCGCGACAGAATGAGCAGTTCTTC

clone_size: -
v_call: TRBV6-1
d_call: TRBD2
j_call: TRBJ2-2
cdr3_aa: CASSQIAGDLTGELFF
cdr3_nt: TGTGCCAGCAGTCAGATAGCGGGAGACCTCACCGGGGAGCTGTTTTTT

clone_size: -
v_call: TRBV2
d_call: TRBD2
j_call: TRBJ2-1
cdr3_aa: CASSVGTSNNEQFF
cdr3_nt: TGTGCCAGCAGTGTGGGGACTAGTAACAATGAGCAGTTCTTC

clone_size: -
v_call: TRBV7-2
d_call: -
j_call: TRBJ1-1
cdr3_aa: CASSSLTEAFF
cdr3_nt: TGTGCCAGCAGCTCCTTAACTGAAGCTTTCTTT

clone_size: -
v_call: TRBV20-1
d_call: TRBD2
j_call: TRBJ2-5
cdr3_aa: CSALAGVRGETQYF
cdr3_nt: TGCAGTGCTCTAGCGGGCGTGAGGGGAGAGACCCAGTACTTC

clone_size: -
v_call: TRBV29-1
d_call: -
j_call: TRBJ2-5
cdr3_aa: CSGLITQETQYF
cdr3_nt: TGCAGCGGTCTAATTACCCAAGAGACCCAGTACTTC

clone_size: -
v_call: TRBV7-9
d_call: -
j_call: TRBJ1-2
cdr3_aa: CASSLGAGDYGYTF
cdr3_nt: TGTGCCAGCAGCTTGGGGGCAGGGGACTATGGCTACACCTTC

clone_size: -
v_call: TRBV25-1
d_call: -
j_call: TRBJ1-6
cdr3_aa: CASSDEGPLHF
cdr3_nt: TGTGCCAGCAGTGATGAGGGGCCCCTCCACTTT

clone_size: once
v_call: TRBV20-1
d_call: TRBD2
j_call: TRBJ2-3
cdr3_aa: CSARDESGGTDTQYF
cdr3_nt: TGCAGTGCTAGAGACGAGAGCGGGGGCACAGATACGCAGTATTTT

clone_size: -
v_call: TRBV4-1
d_call: -
j_call: TRBJ2-3
cdr3_aa: CASSQDQVRGSTDTQYF
cdr3_nt: TGCGCCAGCAGCCAAGATCAAGTGCGGGGAAGCACAGATACGCAGTATTTT

clone_size: -
v_call: TRBV13
d_call: -
j_call: TRBJ2-5
cdr3_aa: CASSLTAGGETQYF
cdr3_nt: TGTGCCAGCAGCTTAACCGCCGGTGGGGAGACCCAGTACTTC

clone_size: once
v_call: TRBV30
d_call: TRBD1
j_call: TRBJ2-2
cdr3_aa: CAWMDRASNTGELFF
cdr3_nt: TGTGCCTGGATGGACAGGGCGTCGAACACCGGGGAGCTGTTTTTT

clone_size: -
v_call: TRBV19
d_call: TRBD1
j_call: TRBJ1-1
cdr3_aa: CASSFAGGATEAFF
cdr3_nt: TGTGCCAGTAGCTTCGCAGGGGGGGCCACTGAAGCTTTCTTT

clone_size: -
v_call: TRBV15
d_call: -
j_call: TRBJ1-1
cdr3_aa: CATSSGRVGGNTEAFF
cdr3_nt: TGTGCCACCAGCAGCGGCCGGGTCGGGGGGAACACTGAAGCTTTCTTT

clone_size: -
v_call: TRBV27
d_call: TRBD2
j_call: TRBJ2-3
cdr3_aa: CASSLSGGGQDTQYF
cdr3_nt: TGTGCCAGCAGTTTATCCGGGGGAGGGCAAGATACGCAGTATTTT

clone_size: -
v_call: TRBV30
d_call: -
j_call: TRBJ2-1
cdr3_aa: CAWSGSNEQFF
cdr3_nt: TGTGCCTGGAGCGGGTCAAATGAGCAGTTCTTC

clone_size: -
v_call: TRBV4-1
d_call: TRBD1
j_call: TRBJ1-2
cdr3_aa: CASSFTLRGLDYGYTF
cdr3_nt: TGCGCCAGCAGCTTCACGCTCAGGGGGCTGGACTATGGCTACACCTTC